This is a list of T cell receptor beta chains from one sample in a study of shared clonotypes between healthy human individuals. Assay: immunoSEQ multiplex PCR; the TCRdb copy retains only in-frame clones and omits some. The data show about 2.1 million clones, 85% to 95% seen once. Sequencing was performed on naive CD8+ T cells from PBMCs. Source of these receptors: a man aged 18 to 35 in good health. Some clones in this sample may be carry-over from other donors' samples. CDR3s leave out the opening cysteine and the closing phenylalanine or tryptophan.

TRBV5-1	12	TRBJ1-4	ASSLGTGPGKLF
TRBV27	13	TRBJ1-2	ASSPLPTVFYGYT
TRBV28	14	TRBJ1-4	ASTQATGYPNEKLF
TRBV29-1	10	TRBJ1-3	SVRDLGNTIY
TRBV5-1	13	TRBJ2-1	ASSQGRKSHNEQF
TRBV27	13	TRBJ2-7	ASFALGSGPYEQY
TRBV29-1	11	TRBJ2-1	SETRVPYNEQF
TRBV9	12	TRBJ2-7	ASSPLSGAYEQY
TRBV4-1	14	TRBJ2-3	ASSQDYPSTTDTQY
TRBV6-1	12	TRBJ1-2	ASSEFAYSYGYT
TRBV5-6	14	TRBJ1-5	ASSYLTGGASQPQH
TRBV5-1	15	TRBJ2-4	ASSLERQGLAKNIQY
TRBV7-6	12	TRBJ1-1	ASSLDAANTEAF
TRBV4-1	14	TRBJ2-7	ASASSGTSDHYEQY
TRBV5-3	12	TRBJ2-5	ARSPGTGEETQY
TRBV11-2	13	TRBJ2-7	ASSLAVVSAYEQY